This T cell receptor beta chain was observed in a study of blood T cell repertoires in COVID-19 (dated by TCRdb to about 2020). As for the study more broadly: The collaborator samples originated in the United States, Italy and Spain and spanned the acute and convalescent phases of COVID-19. Nearly every sample came with metadata listing a de-identified subject ID, COVID-19 status, age in years and sex. The repertoires were made available in a free public database intended to serve as a resource for research on the immune response to SARS-CoV-2. Samples were obtained from the ongoing ImmuneRACE study (first 160 participants) and from roughly 1,300 subjects provided by 6 global collaborators. The prospective study material was composed of cDNA or gDNA derived from T cells, B-cell-depleted T cells, or PBMCs. Where available, HLA class I and class II types were taken from metadata supplied by the sample provider and were not determined by assay-based typing. Subjects who had been exposed to COVID-19, were actively infected with it, or had recovered from it provided the deeply sampled blood TCRbeta repertoires that made up the dataset.

TCRbeta CDR3 regions were amplified from genomic DNA using the immunoSEQ Assay, a bias-controlled multiplex PCR. For the original study's pipeline: The number of nucleated cells in each sample was estimated by amplification of reference gene primers within the assay. To quantify the absolute abundance of each unique TCRbeta CDR3 rearrangement, sequence reads were collapsed and filtered. Productive Simpson clonality was computed per sample as the square root of Simpson's diversity index over productive rearrangements. TCRdb stores this immuneACCESS table with in-frame sequences only. Part of the clones is absent; in the studies checked, under half of the shortfall reflects unresolved V genes, and no reason is known for the rest. That table gives V, J and clone size, and the DNA gave D and trimming. Recorded for this sample are approximately 250,000 clones; roughly 85% of them occurred a single time. The ten largest account for over 2% of the sample.

Overall results and qualifications from the work: Clinical and demographic metadata were provided uncurated, with the amount varying by source and participant.

The CDR3, cysteine through phenylalanine, is 15 amino acids long. The retained sequence is limited to the CDR3, 45 bases, with the frame set at the first base. V is cut back by 3 bases and J by 3 bases, with 8 bases in the junction unmatched. CDR1 SGDLS and CDR2 YYNGEE were looked up in the germline V gene. Another Seattle source contributed samples from volunteer blood donors who had recovered from COVID-19. The collaborating institutions used their own protocols to collect whole blood in K2EDTA tubes. Collaborator samples were shipped for TCRbeta analysis as frozen whole blood, isolated PBMCs, or DNA extracted from either sample type. A note on this clone: The antigen this receptor binds is unknown. Within one base of it there is no much larger clone, and no base qualities were kept.

The sequence is built from TRBV9 and TRBJ1-2; 7 bases in the junction line up with TRBD1. Sample: peripheral blood. The TCR was taken from a man in his thirties or forties who had recovered from COVID-19. The CDR3 region: CASSDPTGSHYGYTF. Here is the DNA: TGTGCCAGCAGCGACCCGACAGGGAGTCACTATGGCTACACCTTC. Joined to the reference TRBV9 and TRBJ1-2 proteins, this CDR3 gives the full variable domain: DSGVTQTPKHLITATGQRVTLRCSPRSGDLSVYWYQQSLDQGLQFLIQYYNGEERAKGNILERFSAQQFPDLHSELNLSSLELGDSALYFCASSDPTGSHYGYTFGSGTRLTVV.